The sequence of this TCR beta chain was determined in a study of identical twins. Whole-study results and caveats: Models underpredicted monozygotic twin sharing of out-of-frame TCR alpha. Twin-shared out-of-frame alpha sequences showed excess low generation probability.

The length of the CDR3 is 15 residues. The V gene's germline CDR1 is LNHNV and CDR2 YYDKDF (reference sequence). V was trimmed by 3 bases and J by 2 bases, leaving 13 bases between them. Via MiXCR, TCRdb re-called the 5' RACE reads, giving one row per CDR3 protein. This table holds 250,000 or so distinct CDR3 sequences, 6% to 8.5% found once. To note about this clonotype: What it binds is not known.

Among all donors, each was a healthy Caucasian. These same data were also listed under a study on yellow fever vaccine responses in identical twins. This second study notes: Reportedly, twins' vaccine T cell responses looked partly convergent and partly personalized.

This clonotype originated in a woman between 18 and 29 years old in good health. The genes are TRBV15 and TRBJ1-2, with D unresolved. Material: CD8+ T cells sorted from blood. The CDR3 DNA sequence: TGTGCCACCAGCAGTGACCGGGGAGAGAACTATGGCTACACCTTC. Protein: CATSSDRGENYGYTF.